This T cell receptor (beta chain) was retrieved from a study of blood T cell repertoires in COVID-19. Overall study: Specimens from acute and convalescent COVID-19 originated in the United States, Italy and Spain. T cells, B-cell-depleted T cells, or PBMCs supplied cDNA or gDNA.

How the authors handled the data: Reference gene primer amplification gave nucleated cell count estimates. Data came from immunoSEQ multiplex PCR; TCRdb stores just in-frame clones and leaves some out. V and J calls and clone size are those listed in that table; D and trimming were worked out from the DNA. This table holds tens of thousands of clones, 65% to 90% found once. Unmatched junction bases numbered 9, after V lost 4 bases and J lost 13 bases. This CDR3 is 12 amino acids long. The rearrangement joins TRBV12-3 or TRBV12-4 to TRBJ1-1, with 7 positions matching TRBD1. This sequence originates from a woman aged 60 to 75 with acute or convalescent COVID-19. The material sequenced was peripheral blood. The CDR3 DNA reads TGTGCCAGCAGTTCCCCGACAGGGTCGGGTTTCTTT. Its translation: CASSSPTGSGFF.